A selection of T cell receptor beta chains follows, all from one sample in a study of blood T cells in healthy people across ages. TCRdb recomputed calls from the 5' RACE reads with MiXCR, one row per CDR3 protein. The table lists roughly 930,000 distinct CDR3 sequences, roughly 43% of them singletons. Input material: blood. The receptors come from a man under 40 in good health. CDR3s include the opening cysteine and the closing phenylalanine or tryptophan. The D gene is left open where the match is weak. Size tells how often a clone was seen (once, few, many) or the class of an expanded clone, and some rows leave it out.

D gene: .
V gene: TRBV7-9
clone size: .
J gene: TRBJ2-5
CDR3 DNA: TGTGCCAGCAGCTTCCCTAGAGAAGAGACCCAGTACTTC
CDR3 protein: CASSFPREETQYF

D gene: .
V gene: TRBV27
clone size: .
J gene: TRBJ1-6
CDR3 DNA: TGTGCCAGCAGTAAGGGACTAGGTTCACCCCTCCACTTT
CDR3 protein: CASSKGLGSPLHF

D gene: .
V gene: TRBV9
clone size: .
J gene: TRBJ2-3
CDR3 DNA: TGTGCCAGCAGCGGATTTCACAGGGATTTAGATACGCAGTATTTT
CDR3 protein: CASSGFHRDLDTQYF

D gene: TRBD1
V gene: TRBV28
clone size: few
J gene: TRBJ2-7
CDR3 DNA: TGTGCCAGCAAAACGCCGGGACAGAACTACGAGCAGTACTTC
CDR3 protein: CASKTPGQNYEQYF

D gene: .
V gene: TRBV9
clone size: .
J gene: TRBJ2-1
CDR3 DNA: TGTGCCAGCAGCGTAGGCCCAGGGGAAGGTAATGAGCAGTTCTTC
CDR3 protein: CASSVGPGEGNEQFF

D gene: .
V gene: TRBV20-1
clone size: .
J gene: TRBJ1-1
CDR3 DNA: TGCAGTGCTCTATCAGGGATTCAGTGTGAAGCTTTCTTT
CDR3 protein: CSALSGIQCEAFF

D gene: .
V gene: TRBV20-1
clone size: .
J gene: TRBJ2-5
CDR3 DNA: TGCAGTGTGAGCGTGGGGGAGACCCAGTACTTC
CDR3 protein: CSVSVGETQYF

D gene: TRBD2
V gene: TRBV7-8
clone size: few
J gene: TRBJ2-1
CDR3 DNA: TGTGCCAGCAGCTTAGTCCTAGCGGGGGAATTCTTATACAATGAGCAGTTCTTC
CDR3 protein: CASSLVLAGEFLYNEQFF

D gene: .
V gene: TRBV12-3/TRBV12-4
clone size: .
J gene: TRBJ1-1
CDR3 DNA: TGTGCCAGCAGTTTAGGGGGGCTAGGTGAAGCTTTCTTT
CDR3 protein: CASSLGGLGEAFF

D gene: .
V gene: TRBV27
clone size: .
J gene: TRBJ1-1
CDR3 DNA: TGTGCCAGCAGTTCCCCCTTCGCAGGCAACACTGAAGCTTTCTTT
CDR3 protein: CASSSPFAGNTEAFF

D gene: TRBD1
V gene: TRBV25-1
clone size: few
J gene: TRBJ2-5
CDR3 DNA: TGTGCCAGCAGTGAAGCCCGGACAGGGTGGGAGACCCAGTACTTC
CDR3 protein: CASSEARTGWETQYF

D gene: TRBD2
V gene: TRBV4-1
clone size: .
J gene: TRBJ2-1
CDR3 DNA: TGCGCCAGCAGCCAAGTAGGTAGCGGGGGGGCCAGTGAGCAGTTCTTC
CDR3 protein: CASSQVGSGGASEQFF

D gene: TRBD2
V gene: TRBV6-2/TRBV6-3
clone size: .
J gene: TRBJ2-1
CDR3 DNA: TGTGCCAGCAGTTACGGGCTAGCGGGGGGAACCAATGAGCAGTTCTTC
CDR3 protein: CASSYGLAGGTNEQFF

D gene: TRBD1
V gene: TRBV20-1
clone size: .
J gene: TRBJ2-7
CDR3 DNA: TGCAGTCCCGGACAGGGTACCTACGAGCAGTACTTC
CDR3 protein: CSPGQGTYEQYF

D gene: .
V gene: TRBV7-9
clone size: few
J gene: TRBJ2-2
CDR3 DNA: TGTGCCAGCAGCTCTACGGACAGTCAGCTGTTTTTT
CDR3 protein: CASSSTDSQLFF

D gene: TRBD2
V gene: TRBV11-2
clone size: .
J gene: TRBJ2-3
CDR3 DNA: TGTGCCAGCAGCGGCCGACTAGCGGGGGGGGGTTTAACAGATACGCAGTATTTT
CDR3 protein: CASSGRLAGGGLTDTQYF

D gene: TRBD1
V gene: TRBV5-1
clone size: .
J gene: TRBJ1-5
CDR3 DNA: TGCGCCAGCAGCTTAGCCGGGACAGGGGGTCAGCCCCAGCATTTT
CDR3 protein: CASSLAGTGGQPQHF

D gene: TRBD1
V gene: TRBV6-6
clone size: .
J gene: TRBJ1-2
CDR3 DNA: TGTGCCAGCAGGATCGGACAGGCGCCTAACTATGGCTACACCTTC
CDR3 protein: CASRIGQAPNYGYTF

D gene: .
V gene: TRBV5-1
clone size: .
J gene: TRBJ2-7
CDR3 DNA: TGCGCCAGCAGCTTGGAGGTGATAGAGGCCCCAAAGAGCTCCTACGAGCAGTACTTC
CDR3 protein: CASSLEVIEAPKSSYEQYF

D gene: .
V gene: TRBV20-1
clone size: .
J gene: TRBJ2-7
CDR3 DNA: TGCAGTGCTAGAGATCGCGTCGACTACGAGCAGTACTTC
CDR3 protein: CSARDRVDYEQYF

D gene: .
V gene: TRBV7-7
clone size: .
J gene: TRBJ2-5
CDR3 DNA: TGTGCTAGCAGCGACAGCAACCAAGAGACCCAGTACTTC
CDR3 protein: CASSDSNQETQYF

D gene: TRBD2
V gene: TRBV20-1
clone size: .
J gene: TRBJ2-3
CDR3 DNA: TGCAGTGCTAGAGTAGTTTCGGGGGGAATGAGCACAGATACGCAGTATTTT
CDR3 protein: CSARVVSGGMSTDTQYF

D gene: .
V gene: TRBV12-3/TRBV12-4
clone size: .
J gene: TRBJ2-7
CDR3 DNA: TGTGCCAGCAGTTCAGCAGACAAACACTACGAGCAGTACTTC
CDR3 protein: CASSSADKHYEQYF

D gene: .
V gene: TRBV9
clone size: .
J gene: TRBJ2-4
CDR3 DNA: TGTGCCAGCAGCGTAGCTGGGGGGACAAAAAACATTCAGTACTTC
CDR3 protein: CASSVAGGTKNIQYF

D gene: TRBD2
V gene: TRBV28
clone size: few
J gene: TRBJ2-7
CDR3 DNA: TGTGCCAGCAGTTTCCTAGCGGGGTCCTCCGAGCAGTACTTC
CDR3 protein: CASSFLAGSSEQYF

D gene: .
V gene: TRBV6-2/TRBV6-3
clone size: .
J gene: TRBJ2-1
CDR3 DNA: TGTGCCAGCAGTTACTCGAGTACTACCAATGAGCAGTTCTTC
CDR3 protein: CASSYSSTTNEQFF

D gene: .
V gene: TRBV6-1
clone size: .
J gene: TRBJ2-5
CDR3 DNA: TGTGCCAGCAGTGTTTCGGTTGAGCAGTACTTC
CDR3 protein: CASSVSVEQYF

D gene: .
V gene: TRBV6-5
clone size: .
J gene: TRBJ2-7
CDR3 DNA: TGTGCCAGCAGTGACGACGGAAGGAGCTCCTACGAGCAGTACTTC
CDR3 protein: CASSDDGRSSYEQYF

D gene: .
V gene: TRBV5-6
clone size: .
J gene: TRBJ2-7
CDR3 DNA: TGTGCCAGCAGCCCCAATTTAGGGGGGCAGGATGGGTACGAGCAGTACTTC
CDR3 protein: CASSPNLGGQDGYEQYF

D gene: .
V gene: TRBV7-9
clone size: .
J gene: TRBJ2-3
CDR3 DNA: TGTGCCAGCAGCTTAGGGGCGGCGCTATTGTCCGGTACGCAGTATTTT
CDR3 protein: CASSLGAALLSGTQYF

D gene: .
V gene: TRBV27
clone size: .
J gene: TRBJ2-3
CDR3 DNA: TGTGCCAGCAGTTTATCCGTCATAGAATCAGATACGCAGTATTTT
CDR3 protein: CASSLSVIESDTQYF

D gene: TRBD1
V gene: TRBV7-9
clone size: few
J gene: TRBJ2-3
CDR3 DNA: TGTGCCAGCAGCTTTCAGGGGGCTGGAGATACGCAGTATTTT
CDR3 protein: CASSFQGAGDTQYF

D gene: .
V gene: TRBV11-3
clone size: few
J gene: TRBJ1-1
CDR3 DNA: TGTGCCAGCAACTCAGGGAGGTACACTGAAGCTTTCTTT
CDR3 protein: CASNSGRYTEAFF

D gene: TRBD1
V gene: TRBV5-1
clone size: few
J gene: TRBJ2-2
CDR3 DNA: TGCGCCAGCAGCCCGCAAGGGACAGGGCACACCGGGGAGCTGTTTTTT
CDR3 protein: CASSPQGTGHTGELFF

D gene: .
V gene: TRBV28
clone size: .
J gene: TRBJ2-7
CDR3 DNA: TGTGCCAGCAGTCCCGCCCCCGGGGGAAGAGCCTACGAGCAGTACTTC
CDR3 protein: CASSPAPGGRAYEQYF

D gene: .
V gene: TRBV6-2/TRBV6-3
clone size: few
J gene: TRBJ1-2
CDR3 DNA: TGTGCCAGCAGTTACCTTAAGGGATCGAACTATGGCTACACCTTC
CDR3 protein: CASSYLKGSNYGYTF

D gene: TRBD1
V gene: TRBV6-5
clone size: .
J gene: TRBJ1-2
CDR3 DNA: TGTGCCAGCAGTTACGACAGGGTCCATGGCTACACCTTC
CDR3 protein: CASSYDRVHGYTF